This paragraph covers one T cell receptor (beta chain) sequence. Its antigen remains unidentified. This entry is derived from a study of T cell responses to AZD1222 COVID-19 vaccine. Whole-study findings and limits: Close to half of all spike-specific TCRs reportedly target regions of the variants that are unmutated. Clonal diversity may have been underestimated in mostly white British donors. Sampled repertoires all dated from after the peak T cell response.

The protocol was immunoSEQ multiplex PCR, while the TCRdb copy is restricted to in-frame clones and leaves out a portion. The data hold 100,000 to 150,000 clones, with approximately 90% observed a single time. The sequence came from an adult who received the AZD1222 COVID-19 vaccine. Sequences were derived from peripheral blood, sampled 28 days after the second AZD1222 dose.

The CDR3 bases are TGTGCCAGCAGCCCCCGTAGGGGTGGATATGGCTACACCTTC. Translation gives CASSPRRGGYGYTF. This chain connects TRBV3-1 (or the pseudogene TRBV3-2) to TRBJ1-2; D is possibly TRBD1 (5 bases). There are 14 residues in the CDR3. V was trimmed by 4 bases and J by 5 bases, leaving 14 bases between them. Germline loops: CDR1 LGHDT, CDR2 YNNKEL (reference sequence).